These 15 T cell receptor beta chains share one sample of origin, sequenced in a study of CD8+ T cells in alopecia areata. Documented treatment: oral pan-JAK inhibitor, 5-10 mg twice daily. RNA was isolated and reverse transcribed to cDNA, the sequencing template. Assay: immunoSEQ multiplex PCR; the TCRdb copy retains only in-frame clones and omits some. The sample consists of 150,000 to 200,000 clones, roughly 60% of them appearing once. The source was CD4+ T cells sorted from blood, collected at week 49, from a patient treated with tofacitinib. The receptors shown here come from a human donor with alopecia areata.

The gene calls are TRBV29-1 and TRBJ1-2; D possibly corresponds to TRBD1 (6 bases). The V and J ends lost 3 bases and 2 bases respectively, with 16 bases between them. This CDR3 spans 15 amino acids. Germline V lookup: CDR1 SQVTM, CDR2 ANQGSEA. The CDR3 loop reads CSVDVSLTGNYGYTF. Written as DNA, the CDR3 is TGCAGCGTTGATGTGAGCCTAACAGGGAACTATGGCTACACCTTC.

The chain links TRBV5-5 to TRBJ2-7; 10 bases fit TRBD1. In germline, CDR1 is SGHKS, CDR2 YYEKEE (reference sequence). The ends lost 0 bases at V and 5 bases at J; junction bases unmatched: 5. The CDR3 is made up of 15 amino acids. Here the CDR3 reads CASSLVGTGVHEQYF. The CDR3 DNA sequence: TGTGCCAGCAGCTTGGTCGGGACAGGGGTGCACGAGCAGTACTTC.

The chain has TRBV29-1 and TRBJ1-1; D unresolved. The CDR3 contains 11 residues. The V end lost 2 bases, the J end lost 4 bases, and 5 bases lay between the germline ends. Germline V gene data show CDR1 as SQVTM and CDR2 as ANQGSEA. This chain's CDR3 is CSVEPSTEAFF. The CDR3 region has the DNA TGCAGCGTTGAACCCTCCACTGAAGCTTTCTTT.

The chain uses TRBV5-1 and TRBJ2-6; TRBD1 is a possible D gene (5 bases). The CDR3 has 15 residues. Germline CDR1 reads SGHRS; CDR2 reads YFSETQ. V was trimmed by 6 bases and J by 1 base, leaving 11 bases between them. CDR3 in amino acids: CASTGIGSGANVLTF. The CDR3 DNA is TGCGCCAGCACAGGGATCGGATCTGGGGCCAACGTCCTGACTTTC.

This clone appeared a few times. The CDR3 DNA reads as TGTGCCAGCAGTTACTCAGGGGGATCCGGTCAGCCCCAGCATTTT. This encodes CASSYSGGSGQPQHF. V and J are TRBV6-6 and TRBJ1-5; maybe TRBD1 (6 bases). This CDR3 spans 15 amino acids. With 0 bases removed from V and 6 bases from J, the gap between germline ends came to 12 bases. Germline CDR1 reads MNHNY; CDR2 reads SVGAGI (reference sequence).

The chain is built from TRBV6-5 and TRBJ1-2, with 7 bases aligning to TRBD1. The V and J ends lost 7 bases and 5 bases, in that order; junction bases with no gene match: 4. The CDR3 has 12 residues. Germline CDR1 reads MNHEY; CDR2 reads SVGAGI. The CDR3 reads CASKLQGYGYTF. CDR3 bases: TGTGCCAGCAAACTACAGGGGTATGGCTACACCTTC.

The chain joins TRBV29-1 to TRBJ1-5, with TRBD1 identical over 7 bases. Germline V gene data show CDR1 as SQVTM and CDR2 as ANQGSEA. The trim removed 7 bases at V and 1 base at J, leaving 7 bases unmatched. There are 14 residues in the CDR3. CDR3 DNA: TGCAGCGCAACAGGGGATGGAAGCAATCAGCCCCAGCATTTT. The encoded protein is CSATGDGSNQPQHF.

The chain recombines TRBV30 with TRBJ1-6; D remains unclear. This CDR3 region has 14 residues. Germline loops: CDR1 GTSNPN, CDR2 SVGIG (reference sequence). Trimming took 3 bases from V and 6 from J, leaving 12 bases between them. CDR3 DNA sequence: TGTGCCTGGAGCGTTCGGGGTATTAATTCACCCCTCCACTTT. Residues: CAWSVRGINSPLHF.

The rearrangement links TRBV19 to TRBJ1-6; TRBD1 aligns across 7 bases. Germline-derived CDR1 and CDR2 are LNHDA and SQIVND (reference sequence). With V trimmed by 3 bases and J by 14 bases, 13 bases remained unmatched. The CDR3 has 15 amino acids. CDR3 sequence reads: CASSIDGTVESALHF. For the CDR3, the DNA is TGTGCCAGTAGTATCGACGGGACAGTTGAGTCGGCCCTCCACTTT.

V and J are TRBV7-2 and TRBJ1-2, with D hard to call. Looked up from germline, CDR1 is SGHTA and CDR2 is FQGNSA. With 4 bases removed from V and 8 bases from J, the gap between germline ends came to 11 bases. The CDR3 loop spans 12 amino acids. The CDR3 DNA reads TGTGCCAGCAGCTCCTTTAATAAGGGCTACACCTTC. It codes for CASSSFNKGYTF.

This clone showed up just once. The chain is built from TRBV6-6 and TRBJ1-3; 7 bases agree with TRBD1. This CDR3 is built from 15 residues. Germline V lookup: CDR1 MNHNY, CDR2 SVGAGI (reference sequence). The V segment lost 6 bases and the J segment 0 bases; nucleotides outside the gene matches: 5. The DNA of the CDR3 is TGTGCCAGCAGGCCCCGGACAGGCTCTGGAAACACCATATATTTT. It specifies CASRPRTGSGNTIYF.

The CDR3 protein is CASSPPIPGEQYF. CDR3 nucleotides: TGTGCCAGCAGCCCTCCAATCCCGGGAGAGCAGTACTTC. The V and J genes are TRBV5-6 and TRBJ2-7; D is perhaps TRBD2 (5 bases). Between the trimmed V and J ends, which lost 4 bases and 7 bases, there was a span of 15 bases. Germline values: CDR1 SGHDT, CDR2 YYEEEE. The CDR3 length is 13 residues. The variable domain in full, completed from reference TRBV5-6 and TRBJ2-7, reads DAGVTQSPTHLIKTRGQQVTLRCSPKSGHDTVSWYQQALGQGPQFIFQYYEEEERQRGNFPDRFSGHQFPNYSSELNVNALLLGDSALYLCASSPPIPGEQYFGPGTRLTVT.

The V call is TRBV7-9, the J call TRBJ1-1; D possibly corresponds to TRBD1 (6 bases). Trimming shortened V by 2 bases and J by 1 base, and 8 bases separated the two germline ends. This CDR3 comprises 14 residues. Germline values: CDR1 SEHNR, CDR2 FQNEAQ (reference sequence). The CDR3 here is CASSLQGKNTEAFF. CDR3 nucleotide sequence: TGTGCCAGCAGCTTACAGGGGAAGAACACTGAAGCTTTCTTT.

The chain combines TRBV5-6 with TRBJ2-3, with D possibly being TRBD2 (7 bases). V lost 4 bases to trimming and J lost 2 bases, with 11 bases between them. The CDR3 runs to 14 residues. Germline assignment: CDR1 SGHDT and CDR2 YYEEEE. The CDR3 spells CASSLRGATDTQYF. The DNA for the CDR3 is TGTGCCAGCAGCCTCCGGGGGGCCACAGATACGCAGTATTTT.

This clone has only one observation. The rearrangement uses TRBV29-1 and TRBJ2-3; D is perhaps TRBD2 (5 bases). The CDR3 sequence is 12 residues long. CDR1 SQVTM and CDR2 ANQGSEA come from the germline V gene. Between the trimmed V and J ends, which lost 3 bases and 6 bases, there was a span of 10 bases. In nucleotides, the CDR3 is TGCAGCGTTGATCGGGATAAGGATACGCAGTATTTT. Its translation is CSVDRDKDTQYF.